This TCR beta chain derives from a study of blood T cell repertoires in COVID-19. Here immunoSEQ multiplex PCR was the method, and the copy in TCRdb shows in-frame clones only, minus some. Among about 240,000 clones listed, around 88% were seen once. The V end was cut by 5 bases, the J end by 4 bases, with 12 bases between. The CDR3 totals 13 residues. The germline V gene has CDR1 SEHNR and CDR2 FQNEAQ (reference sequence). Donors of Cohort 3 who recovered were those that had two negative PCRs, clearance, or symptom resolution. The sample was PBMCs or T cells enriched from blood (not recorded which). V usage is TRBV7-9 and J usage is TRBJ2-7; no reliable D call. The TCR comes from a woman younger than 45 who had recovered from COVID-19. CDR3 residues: CASSPPTLYEQYF. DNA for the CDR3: TGTGCCAGCAGCCCTCCGACTCTATACGAGCAGTACTTC.